Below are 5 T cell receptor beta chains sequenced from a single sample in a study of cytomegalovirus exposure and HLA in healthy donors. Researchers ran the PCR with 60 Vbeta and 13 Jbeta primers. Here immunoSEQ multiplex PCR was the method, and the copy in TCRdb shows in-frame clones only, minus some. This table holds over 150,000 clones, 60% to 85% found once. The sample was PBMCs. These TCRs come from a male donor in good health and CMV-seronegative.

The rearrangement links TRBV30 to TRBJ2-7, with 8 bases identical to TRBD1. V lost 3 bases to trimming and J lost 5 bases; unmatched junction nucleotides: 6. Germline assignment: CDR1 GTSNPN and CDR2 SVGIG (reference sequence). The CDR3 covers 13 residues. The CDR3 reads CAWSRGRLNEQYF. The DNA of the CDR3 is TGTGCCTGGAGCAGGGGGCGCCTTAACGAGCAGTACTTC.

Concerning this clone itself: An end of the junction differs from the germline gene, which may be a read error. The chain is built from TRBV7-9 and TRBJ2-7, with D possibly TRBD1 on 6 matching bases. The CDR3 spans 12 residues. The germline gives CDR1 SEHNR, CDR2 FQNEAQ (reference sequence). Here the CDR3 DNA reads TGTTCCAGCACGACAGGTAGTGGCGAGCAGTACTTC. It codes for CSSTTGSGEQYF. Full variable domain (remainder filled in from reference TRBV7-9 and TRBJ2-7): DTGVSQNPRHKITKRGQNVTFRCDPISEHNRLYWYRQTLGQGPEFLTYFQNEAQLEKSRLLSDRFSAERPKGSFSTLEIQRTEQGDSAMYLCSSTTGSGEQYFGPGTRLTVT.

This clone has more than one count but fewer than ten. This chain connects TRBV5-8 to TRBJ1-2; TRBD1 aligns across 9 bases. The germline V gene has CDR1 SGHTS and CDR2 YDEGEE. This CDR3 comprises 13 residues. Trimming at V came to 4 bases and at J to 5 bases, leaving 3 bases not matched to a gene. The CDR3 coding sequence is TGTGCCAGCAGCCCTGACAGGGGGTATGGCTACACCTTC. Translating gives CASSPDRGYGYTF. The full variable domain, rest sourced from reference TRBV5-8 and TRBJ1-2, is EAGVTQSPTHLIKTRGQQATLRCSPISGHTSVYWYQQALGLGLQFLLWYDEGEERNRGNFPPRFSGRQFPNYSSELNVNALELEDSALYLCASSPDRGYGYTFGSGTRLTVV.

The V gene is TRBV6-6, the J gene TRBJ2-3, with D tentatively TRBD1 (5 bases). The CDR3 spans 15 residues. Germline V gene sequence: CDR1 MNHNY, CDR2 SVGAGI (reference sequence). V was trimmed by 6 bases and J by 2 bases, leaving 15 bases between them. The DNA of the CDR3 is TGTGCCAGCAGGAGTCAGGGTTGGTCCACAGATACGCAGTATTTT. The encoded protein is CASRSQGWSTDTQYF.

The chain employs TRBV7-6 and TRBJ1-6; 10 bases are shared with TRBD1. The CDR3 covers 17 residues. V lost 5 bases, J lost 7 bases, and 11 bases stayed unmatched. Germline V gene data show CDR1 as SGHVS and CDR2 as FNYEAQ. The CDR3 here is CASSPEGGTGVNSPLHF. The CDR3 bases are TGTGCCAGCAGCCCCGAGGGCGGGACAGGGGTAAATTCACCCCTCCACTTT. Full variable domain (outside the CDR3, taken from reference TRBV7-6 and TRBJ1-6): GAGVSQSPRYKVTKRGQDVALRCDPISGHVSLYWYRQALGQGPEFLTYFNYEAQQDKSGLPNDRFSAERPEGSISTLTIQRTEQRDSAMYRCASSPEGGTGVNSPLHFGNGTRLTVT.